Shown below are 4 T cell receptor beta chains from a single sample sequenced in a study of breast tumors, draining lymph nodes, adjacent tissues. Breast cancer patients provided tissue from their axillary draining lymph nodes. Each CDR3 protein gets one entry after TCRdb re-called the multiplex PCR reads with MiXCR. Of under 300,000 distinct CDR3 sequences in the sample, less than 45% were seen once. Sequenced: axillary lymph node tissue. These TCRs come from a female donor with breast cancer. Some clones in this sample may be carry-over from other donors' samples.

The CDR3 DNA sequence: TGTGCCAGCAGCCTGAGACTAAACGAGCAGTACTTC. This sequence encodes CASSLRLNEQYF. The chain is built from TRBV7-2 and TRBJ2-7, with a tentative D call TRBD2 (5 bases). Germline loops: CDR1 SGHTA, CDR2 FQGNSA. The V end was cut by 5 bases, the J end by 5 bases, with 10 bases between. CDR3 size: 12 residues.

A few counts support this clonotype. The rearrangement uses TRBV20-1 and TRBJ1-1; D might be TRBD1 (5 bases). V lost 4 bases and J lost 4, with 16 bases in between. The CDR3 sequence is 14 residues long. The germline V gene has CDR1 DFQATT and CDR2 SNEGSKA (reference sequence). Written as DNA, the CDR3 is TGCAGTGCTAAGACCGGGACGGGACGCACTGAAGCTTTCTTT. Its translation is CSAKTGTGRTEAFF.

CDR3 loop: CATSARTGNTGELFF. CDR3 DNA sequence: TGTGCCACCAGTGCTCGGACTGGGAACACCGGGGAGCTGTTTTTT. The chain couples TRBV24-1 to TRBJ2-2; D might be TRBD2 (5 bases). CDR3 length: 15 residues. Germline loops: CDR1 KGHDR, CDR2 SFDVKD. V lost 5 bases to trimming and J lost 1 base, with 10 bases between them.

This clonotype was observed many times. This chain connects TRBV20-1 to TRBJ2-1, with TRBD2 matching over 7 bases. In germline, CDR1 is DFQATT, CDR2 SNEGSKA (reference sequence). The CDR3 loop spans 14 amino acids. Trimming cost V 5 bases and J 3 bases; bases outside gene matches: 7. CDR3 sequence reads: CSARNRDYYNEQFF. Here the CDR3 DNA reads TGCAGTGCTCGGAACCGGGACTACTACAATGAGCAGTTCTTC.